The source of this T cell receptor (beta chain) is a study of blood T cell repertoires in COVID-19. Across the study: Samples came from the United States, Italy and Spain, spanning acute and convalescent COVID-19.

Participants reported their clinical history, and cohort assignment relied on those reports. A COVID-19 case had been met by exposed participants during the 2 weeks before study entry. CDR1 and CDR2 from the germline V gene are SGHRS and YFSETQ. The CDR3 extends over 15 amino acids. V lost 2 bases and J lost 0; bases outside the gene matches: 4. The authors' processing: Amplified reference gene primers provided the basis for estimating nucleated cell counts. The repertoire was sequenced with immunoSEQ multiplex PCR; TCRdb's copy has only in-frame clones and lacks some. The DNA was the basis for D and trimming; V, J and clone size are from that table. Of hundreds of thousands of clones listed, around 89% are singletons.

The sample consisted of PBMCs or T cells enriched from blood (not recorded which). The chain is built from TRBV5-1 and TRBJ2-7; 8 bases are shared with TRBD2. The clonotype was recovered from a man aged 50-59 years who had been exposed to COVID-19. The CDR3 is CASSFGGGTSYEQYV. CDR3 bases: TGCGCCAGCAGCTTCGGGGGGGGTACCTCCTACGAGCAGTACGTC.